One T cell receptor (beta chain) is described in this entry. This record comes from a study of T cells in localized non-small cell lung cancer. Sequencing was performed with immunoSEQ multiplex PCR; in TCRdb, only in-frame clones are kept and a portion is missing. The data show about 20,000 clones, over 75% seen once. The ends lost 1 base at V and 6 bases at J; junction bases unmatched: 14. Germline V CDR1 and CDR2: SGHTA, FQGNSA. This CDR3 spans 18 amino acids. Material: peripheral blood, obtained before any cancer treatment. This TCR was sampled from a man between 40 and 70 years old with stage I lung adenocarcinoma. V gene TRBV7-2 combines with J gene TRBJ2-5, with 10 bases that match TRBD2. CDR3 nucleotides: TGTGCCAGCAGCTTAGGCGGGCTAGCGGGAGTGGTGGGGAAGACCCAGTACTTC. Translated: CASSLGGLAGVVGKTQYF.